This entry features one T cell receptor beta chain sequence. It has no known antigen specificity. No quality values exist for individual bases; no much larger clone is one base distant. This sample stems from a study of T cells and Merkel cell carcinoma outcomes (dated by TCRdb to about 2020). Regarding the research as a whole: The tumor T-cell repertoire, together with T-cell density, was examined as a predictor of clinical outcome in patients with Merkel cell carcinoma. The paper's findings and limits, for the study overall: The combination of T-cell repertoire features and T-cell density was reported to predict clinical outcomes in patients with Merkel cell carcinoma.

The samples were obtained from people who had Merkel cell carcinoma. Libraries were prepared through the immunoSEQ multiplex PCR assay. TCRdb took over this immuneACCESS table, retaining in-frame rearrangements with V and J assigned. Such tables are incomplete; in checked studies, under half of the missing clones stem from an unresolved V gene, and the remainder is unexplained. In this sample the table shows several thousand clones, approximately 81% of which occur a single time. The ten largest account for 5.2% of the sample. This receptor was obtained from a human donor with Merkel cell carcinoma. Sequencing was carried out using tumor tissue from Merkel cell carcinoma.

The CDR3 is CASSLWLVGGTDTQYF. The nucleotide sequence reads TGTGCCAGCAGTTTATGGCTGGTGGGGGGCACAGATACGCAGTATTTT. The chain links TRBV28 with TRBJ2-3, with the D gene tentatively TRBD1 or TRBD2, based on 5 matching bases in each. V loses 0 bases, J loses 1 base, and the germline ends lie 11 bases apart. CDR1 and CDR2, looked up from the germline V gene, are MDHEN and SYDVKM. The CDR3 sequence holds 16 residues, the cysteine and phenylalanine included. Only the CDR3 region is kept as DNA, spanning 48 bases read in frame from base 1.